This T cell receptor gamma chain was captured by sequencing in a study of gamma delta lymphoproliferative disorders and STAT genes. This clone rates as large (0.1 to 1%). Its antigen is unidentified. A read error may account for a junction end that differs from germline. Other nucleotide sequences from this sample produce the same CDR3. TCRdb fed the multiplex PCR reads to CATT. Altogether 1,700 or so gamma-chain clones are present, around 18% being singletons, with the ten largest covering about 33%. Notes on the study in general: Patient gamma repertoires clustered apart from healthy controls; delta did not. Whether leukemic clones are public or private remains unconfirmed.

This CDR3 has 15 amino acids. Germline V gene sequence: CDR1 EGSTGY, CDR2 YDSYTSSV. Sequencing used genomic DNA taken from PBMCs of patients and controls. The specimen sequenced was blood. The receptor's source is a human donor in good health. The rearrangement links TRGV4 to TRGJP1. The J gene is absent in TCRdb and was assigned here via DNA matching to germline. CDR3 DNA sequence: TGTGCCACCTGGGCTGGGGGAACCACTGGTTGGTTCAAGATATTT. It is translated as CATWAGGTTGWFKIF.